The rows below give T cell receptor beta chains drawn from one sample of a study of T cells after yellow fever vaccination. Each CDR3 protein gets one entry after TCRdb re-called the 5' RACE reads with MiXCR. The data contain roughly 160,000 distinct CDR3 sequences, about a tenth of them singletons. The source was CD8+ T cells sorted from PBMCs, collected 45 days after the yellow fever booster vaccination. All receptors derive from a man younger than 35 who received the YFV17D yellow fever vaccine. Each CDR3 is given with its conserved first and last residue. A D gene is named only where the DNA matches it firmly. The size entry is marked missing in some rows and otherwise reads once, few, many or a size class.

CDR3 DNA	CDR3 protein	CDR3 length	D gene	clone size	V gene	J gene
TGTGCCAGCAGCTTAGGCTCCTACGAGCAGTACTTC	CASSLGSYEQYF	12	NA	many	TRBV7-9	TRBJ2-7
TGTGCCAGCAGCGATCCAGGGCTAAATCAGCCCCAGCATTTT	CASSDPGLNQPQHF	14	NA	NA	TRBV7-6	TRBJ1-5
TGTGCCAGCAGTTTAACCGGGGTGGGCAAAAACATTCAGTACTTC	CASSLTGVGKNIQYF	15	NA	many	TRBV27	TRBJ2-4
TGTGCCAGCAGCTTAGGAACTAGCGAGGGGGTTTACAACGGTGAGCAGTTCTTC	CASSLGTSEGVYNGEQFF	18	NA	NA	TRBV7-3	TRBJ2-1
TGTGCCAGCAGGCCAGGGACAGGGGACTACGAGCAGTACTTC	CASRPGTGDYEQYF	14	TRBD1	many	TRBV27	TRBJ2-7
TGCGCCAGCAGCCGAGCGGTAACCGGGGAGCTGTTTTTT	CASSRAVTGELFF	13	NA	few	TRBV4-3	TRBJ2-2
TGTGCCAGCAGCCCGGGGGGACCCCTCCACTTT	CASSPGGPLHF	11	NA	few	TRBV6-6	TRBJ1-6
TGTGCCAGCAGCAAAGCGGGACCTAGCGGGGGCTCCTACGAGCAGTACTTC	CASSKAGPSGGSYEQYF	17	NA	NA	TRBV21-1	TRBJ2-7
TGCGCCAGCAGCCAGGTACAGGGGATGGATGGCTACACCTTC	CASSQVQGMDGYTF	14	TRBD1	NA	TRBV5-1	TRBJ1-2
TGCGCCAGCAGCCAAGGAACGGGTCGGGATGAAGAATATTTT	CASSQGTGRDEEYF	14	NA	NA	TRBV4-1	TRBJ1-3
TGTGCCAGCAGTTCGAACCGGGTCCAGGGAGGGGAGACCCAGTACTTC	CASSSNRVQGGETQYF	16	TRBD2	many	TRBV28	TRBJ2-5
TGTGCCATCAGTTCAGGTCCTCTCCTCGATGAGCAGTTCTTC	CAISSGPLLDEQFF	14	NA	NA	TRBV10-3	TRBJ2-1
TGTGCCAGCACCTCAGGCCCTGACAGCACAGATACGCAGTATTTT	CASTSGPDSTDTQYF	15	NA	few	TRBV9	TRBJ2-3
TGTGCCAGCAGTGAAGTGGGCAGAAGGGTAGCAGATACGCAGTATTTT	CASSEVGRRVADTQYF	16	NA	few	TRBV2	TRBJ2-3
TGCGCCAGCAGCTTGGCCGTGGGGGCCGGTGAAGCTTTCTTT	CASSLAVGAGEAFF	14	NA	few	TRBV5-1	TRBJ1-1
TGCGCCAGCAGCCACACCGGGACAGGATACTATGGCTACACCTTC	CASSHTGTGYYGYTF	15	TRBD1	few	TRBV4-1	TRBJ1-2
TGCAGCGCCGGGCCCCCTAACACCGGGGAGCTGTTTTTT	CSAGPPNTGELFF	13	NA	NA	TRBV29-1	TRBJ2-2
TGCGCCAGCAGCCAAGATTTCCCAGGGGAAGAGACCCAGTACTTC	CASSQDFPGEETQYF	15	NA	NA	TRBV4-1	TRBJ2-5
TGCAGCGTTGATGAGGGCACAGATACGCAGTATTTT	CSVDEGTDTQYF	12	NA	few	TRBV29-1	TRBJ2-3
TGCGCCAGCAGCACGGACGGGGCGACAGTAACCGGGGAGCTGTTTTTT	CASSTDGATVTGELFF	16	NA	few	TRBV5-1	TRBJ2-2
TGTGCCACCTCGGACAAGAACACTGAAGCTTTCTTT	CATSDKNTEAFF	12	NA	NA	TRBV10-3	TRBJ1-1
TGTGCCAGTAGTACTCATGGATGGGCAAAACTGTTTTTT	CASSTHGWAKLFF	13	NA	few	TRBV19	TRBJ1-4
TGCGCCAGCAGCTTGGAGGGGACCTATGGCTACACCTTC	CASSLEGTYGYTF	13	NA	few	TRBV5-1	TRBJ1-2
TGTGCCAGCAGCTGGGGGGGGCGCCCCACAGATACGCAGTATTTT	CASSWGGRPTDTQYF	15	NA	NA	TRBV5-4	TRBJ2-3
TGTGCCAGCAGTTTAGGGGGACAGTACAATGAGCAGTTCTTC	CASSLGGQYNEQFF	14	TRBD1	many	TRBV27	TRBJ2-1
TGTGCCAGCAGTCGGAACGGCCGGGAAGCTAGTACAGATACGCAGTATTTT	CASSRNGREASTDTQYF	17	NA	NA	TRBV6-5	TRBJ2-3
TGTGCCAGCAGTGAGACAGGGGGTGGAAACATTCAGTACTTC	CASSETGGGNIQYF	14	TRBD1	NA	TRBV12-3/TRBV12-4	TRBJ2-4
TGTGCCAGCAGCTGGCAGGCAGGGAGAGACTATGGCTACACCTTC	CASSWQAGRDYGYTF	15	NA	NA	TRBV11-2	TRBJ1-2
TGTGCCAGCAGCGTAGGGGGAGGGGACACTGAAGCTTTCTTT	CASSVGGGDTEAFF	14	NA	NA	TRBV9	TRBJ1-1
TGTGCCACCAGTGACACCGGGACAGGGGTCCCCGGGGAGCTGTTTTTT	CATSDTGTGVPGELFF	16	TRBD1	few	TRBV24-1	TRBJ2-2
TGTGCCAGCAGCTTAGGACGGCTAGCGGGGGGCCAAGAGACCCAGTACTTC	CASSLGRLAGGQETQYF	17	TRBD2	NA	TRBV11-2	TRBJ2-5
TGTGCCAGCAGTTCATCTATTAACTATGGCTACACCTTC	CASSSSINYGYTF	13	NA	NA	TRBV6-5	TRBJ1-2
TGTGCCAGCAGCTTAAATGGGGAAATGAACACTGAAGCTTTCTTT	CASSLNGEMNTEAFF	15	NA	NA	TRBV7-2	TRBJ1-1
TGTGCCAGCAGCCTACCCCTCGTAAAAAATGAGCAGTTCTTC	CASSLPLVKNEQFF	14	NA	NA	TRBV7-9	TRBJ2-1
TGTGCCAGCAGTTACCCCCAGGGGATGGGAGCTTTCTTT	CASSYPQGMGAFF	13	NA	NA	TRBV6-2/TRBV6-3	TRBJ1-1
TGTGCCAGCAGTTTTCCCCTCCGGGAGGCGGACACCGGGGAGCTGTTTTTT	CASSFPLREADTGELFF	17	TRBD2	NA	TRBV7-2	TRBJ2-2
TGCGCCAGCCGCGGGTGGGGAAGCACAGATACGCAGTATTTT	CASRGWGSTDTQYF	14	NA	few	TRBV5-1	TRBJ2-3
TGTGCCAGCTTTGAGAGGGAATCCGAAAAACTGTTTTTT	CASFERESEKLFF	13	NA	NA	TRBV5-6	TRBJ1-4
TGTGCCAGCAGCCCGGGACTCGCTGTGGGAGATACGCAGTATTTT	CASSPGLAVGDTQYF	15	NA	many	TRBV3-1	TRBJ2-3
TGTGCCAGCAGCTTAAAGGGTGGCACAGATACGCAGTATTTT	CASSLKGGTDTQYF	14	NA	few	TRBV7-3	TRBJ2-3
TGTGCCAGCAGCTTGACAGGGGCGCCCACTAACTATGGCTACACCTTC	CASSLTGAPTNYGYTF	16	TRBD1	few	TRBV5-4	TRBJ1-2
TGTGCCACCAAACCCCGACAGGCCGGGTCCACTGAAGCTTTCTTT	CATKPRQAGSTEAFF	15	NA	few	TRBV6-2/TRBV6-3	TRBJ1-1